Listed here are 23 T cell receptor beta chains from one sample, sequenced in a study of blood T cell repertoires in COVID-19. Produced via immunoSEQ multiplex PCR; TCRdb's table is partial and in-frame only. The sample holds about 220,000 clones, 75% to 85% seen once. The sequenced sample was peripheral blood. These receptors were taken from a man aged 50 or older with active or convalescent COVID-19.

This clone was seen just once. The V gene is TRBV10-1, the J gene TRBJ2-3, with a tentative D call TRBD1 (6 bases). Germline CDR1 and CDR2: WNHNN and SYGVQD (reference sequence). Trimming shortened V by 5 bases and J by 2 bases, and 11 bases separated the two germline ends. This CDR3 is built from 14 residues. CDR3: CASSQQGPTDTQYF. The DNA of the CDR3 is TGCGCCAGCAGTCAACAGGGACCCACAGATACGCAGTATTTT.

This chain uses TRBV5-5 with TRBJ1-6; TRBD1 aligns across 10 bases. CDR3 size: 15 residues. Unmatched junction bases numbered 8, after V lost 4 bases and J lost 10 bases. CDR1 and CDR2 (germline): SGHKS, YYEKEE (reference sequence). The CDR3 region is CASSTPGQGLSPLHF. The DNA of the CDR3 is TGTGCCAGCAGCACACCGGGACAGGGGCTCTCACCCCTCCACTTT. The full variable domain, rest sourced from reference TRBV5-5 and TRBJ1-6, is DAGVTQSPTHLIKTRGQQVTLRCSPISGHKSVSWYQQVLGQGPQFIFQYYEKEERGRGNFPDRFSARQFPNYSSELNVNALLLGDSALYLCASSTPGQGLSPLHFGNGTRLTVT.

The J gene is TRBJ1-5, the V gene TRBV7-8; D perhaps matches TRBD1 (6 bases). From germline, CDR1 is SGHVS and CDR2 FQNEAQ. Trimming cost V 1 base and J 2 bases, with 12 bases left between them. CDR3 size: 16 residues. CDR3 bases: TGTGCCAGCAGCTTAGTTAGGGGGAATGGCAATCAGCCCCAGCATTTT. Its protein is CASSLVRGNGNQPQHF.

The DNA for the CDR3 is TGTGCCAGCAGCGGCCGACAGGGAGGAACTGGAGAGACCCAGTACTTC. Translation gives CASSGRQGGTGETQYF. The chain uses TRBV5-6 and TRBJ2-5; TRBD1 is a possible D gene (7 bases). Trimming pared 4 bases from V and 4 bases from J, leaving 20 bases between. This CDR3 has 16 residues. CDR1 is SGHDT, CDR2 YYEEEE, per germline.

This clone was seen once. V is TRBV29-1 and J is TRBJ2-2; 10 bases map to TRBD1. In germline, CDR1 is SQVTM, CDR2 ANQGSEA. Trimming cost V 5 bases and J 4 bases; bases outside gene matches: 4. The CDR3 runs to 14 residues. The CDR3 bases are TGCAGCGTTTCTGGACAGGGGGGCACCGGGGAGCTGTTTTTT. As protein: CSVSGQGGTGELFF.

This clone was counted a few times. This sequence joins TRBV2 and TRBJ1-5; TRBD1 is a possible D gene (6 bases). V dropped 4 bases and J dropped 7 bases, with 11 bases sitting between them. Per the germline V gene, CDR1 is SNHLY and CDR2 is FYNNEI. This CDR3 has 13 amino acids. CDR3 sequence reads: CASSVLGAQPQHF. Written as DNA, the CDR3 is TGTGCCAGCAGTGTGTTGGGGGCGCAGCCCCAGCATTTT.

The rearrangement uses TRBV5-6 and TRBJ1-2, with D perhaps matching TRBD1 (5 bases). CDR3 length: 15 amino acids. The V end was cut by 6 bases, the J end by 1 base, with 16 bases between. The germline V gene encodes CDR1 SGHDT and CDR2 YYEEEE. This chain's CDR3 is CASTTGWGNNYGYTF. As DNA, the CDR3 is TGTGCCAGCACCACCGGGTGGGGCAATAACTATGGCTACACCTTC.

The chain uses TRBV19 and TRBJ2-2; 8 bases align to TRBD1. Germline V gene data show CDR1 as LNHDA and CDR2 as SQIVND (reference sequence). Germline trimming cut 7 bases from V and 5 bases from J; bases unmatched to any gene: 9. This CDR3 is built from 15 residues. For the CDR3, the DNA is TGTGCCAGTACTGGGACAGGAGGATGGACCGGGGAGCTGTTTTTT. Its protein is CASTGTGGWTGELFF.

CDR3: CASSQGQVDRVNTEAFF. The CDR3 DNA reads TGTGCCAGCAGCCAAGGCCAAGTCGACAGGGTAAACACTGAAGCTTTCTTT. This rearrangement joins TRBV4-2 to TRBJ1-1; 7 bases map to TRBD1. The CDR3 is made up of 17 amino acids. Germline assignment: CDR1 LGHNA and CDR2 YNFKEQ. J was trimmed by 2 bases and V by 1 base; bases with no gene match: 10.

The gene calls are TRBV19 and TRBJ2-2; unclear D gene. Per the germline V gene, CDR1 is LNHDA and CDR2 is SQIVND (reference sequence). The CDR3 has 12 amino acids. Trimming pared 5 bases from V and 7 bases from J, leaving 8 bases between. The CDR3 protein is CASSFLLGELFF. DNA for the CDR3: TGTGCCAGTAGTTTTTTACTCGGGGAGCTGTTTTTT.

The rearrangement links TRBV7-9 to TRBJ2-3; D gene ambiguous. Trimming removed 2 bases at V and 2 bases at J, with 8 bases between. The CDR3 runs to 14 residues. Germline V gene sequence: CDR1 SEHNR, CDR2 FQNEAQ (reference sequence). This CDR3 is CASSLSESTDTQYF. The CDR3, as DNA: TGTGCCAGCAGCTTAAGTGAGTCCACAGATACGCAGTATTTT.

The sample holds one count of this clone. V usage is TRBV5-8 and J usage is TRBJ2-7, with D perhaps matching TRBD1 (6 bases). Trimming took off 3 bases at V and 2 bases at J, with 12 bases between the two ends. Per the germline V gene, CDR1 is SGHTS and CDR2 is YDEGEE. This CDR3 has 14 amino acids. The CDR3 nucleotides read TGTGCCAGCAGCTCGGGACACGCCGCCTACGAGCAGTACTTC. Protein product: CASSSGHAAYEQYF.

The rearrangement joins TRBV6-1 to TRBJ1-5; perhaps TRBD1 as D (5 bases). The CDR3 loop spans 15 amino acids. Germline V CDR1 and CDR2: MNHNS, SASEGT. V gave up 3 bases and J gave up 2 bases, with 11 bases separating them. CDR3 in amino acids: CASSEQGRGNQPQHF. The CDR3 DNA is TGTGCCAGCAGTGAGCAGGGAAGGGGCAATCAGCCCCAGCATTTT.

The V call is TRBV7-2, the J call TRBJ1-2, with 12 bases aligning to TRBD1. CDR1 SGHTA and CDR2 FQGNSA come from the germline V gene. The CDR3 runs to 15 residues. The J segment lost 8 bases and the V segment lost 6 bases, leaving 10 bases of the junction unmatched. CDR3 loop: CASRETGTGGRGYTF. The CDR3 DNA is TGTGCCAGCAGAGAGACCGGGACAGGGGGCCGAGGCTACACCTTC.

The V and J genes are TRBV9 and TRBJ2-1; D might be TRBD2 (5 bases). The CDR3 runs 15 residues. V dropped 0 bases and J dropped 5 bases, with 12 bases sitting between them. CDR1 and CDR2 from the germline V gene are SGDLS and YYNGEE. The CDR3 loop is CASSVGAVPNNEQFF. The DNA for the CDR3 is TGTGCCAGCAGCGTAGGAGCGGTCCCCAACAATGAGCAGTTCTTC.

The J gene is TRBJ1-2, the V gene TRBV12-5; 9 bases are shared with TRBD1. V dropped 2 bases and J dropped 8; count of bases not matched to a gene: 6. The CDR3 has 14 residues. Germline assignment: CDR1 LGHNT and CDR2 FRNRAP. The CDR3 DNA reads as TGTGCTAGTGGTTTGAACTCCGGGACAGGGGGCTACACCTTC. Its translation is CASGLNSGTGGYTF.

The rearrangement joins TRBV18 to TRBJ1-6; D perhaps matches TRBD1 (5 bases). Trimming took off 8 bases at V and 10 bases at J, with 18 bases between the two ends. The germline V gene has CDR1 KGHSH and CDR2 LQKENI. The CDR3 is 14 residues long. CDR3 DNA: TGTGCCAGCCCAACCCCCGGCGGGGACTCACCCCTCCACTTT. Amino acids: CASPTPGGDSPLHF.

The V and J genes are TRBV6-2 or TRBV6-3 and TRBJ2-5; 8 nucleotides agree with TRBD1. In germline, CDR1 is MNHEY, CDR2 SVGEGT. V lost 6 bases and J lost 5; bases outside the gene matches: 11. This CDR3 region has 15 residues. The CDR3 reads CASSPPAGGRETQYF. The CDR3 bases are TGTGCCAGCAGCCCACCGGCAGGGGGCAGGGAGACCCAGTACTTC.

About this clone: Other DNA sequences within the sample encode an identical CDR3. The chain is built from TRBV18 and TRBJ2-7; D unresolved. The V and J ends lost 3 bases and 0 bases respectively, with 3 bases between them. CDR1 KGHSH and CDR2 LQKENI come from the germline V gene. The CDR3 extends over 12 amino acids. This CDR3 reads CASSPNSYEQYV. DNA for the CDR3: TGTGCCAGCTCACCCAACTCCTACGAGCAGTACGTC.

This clone is a singleton in its sample. The J gene is TRBJ2-7, the V gene TRBV6-6; TRBD2 agrees at 13 bases. The CDR3 is 15 residues long. Germline V lookup: CDR1 MNHNY, CDR2 SVGAGI (reference sequence). With V trimmed by 6 bases and J by 2 bases, 4 bases remained unmatched. CDR3 loop: CASSPGLAGAYEQYF. CDR3 in DNA: TGTGCCAGCAGCCCCGGACTAGCGGGAGCCTACGAGCAGTACTTC.

This rearrangement joins TRBV2 to TRBJ2-2; a possible D gene is TRBD2 (5 bases). There are 12 residues in the CDR3. Germline values: CDR1 SNHLY, CDR2 FYNNEI. Trimming pared 4 bases from V and 6 bases from J, leaving 6 bases between. The CDR3 sequence: CASSVLAGELFF. In nucleotides, the CDR3 is TGTGCCAGCAGTGTACTAGCCGGGGAGCTGTTTTTT.

The rearrangement joins TRBV6-2 or TRBV6-3 to TRBJ2-3; the match to TRBD2 covers 13 bases. The CDR3 runs to 20 residues. The ends lost 3 bases at V and 0 bases at J; junction bases unmatched: 12. Germline V CDR1 and CDR2: MNHEY, SVGEGT. The CDR3 nucleotides read TGTGCCAGCAGTTATCTTCCGGGACTAGCGGGATTTACTAGCACAGATACGCAGTATTTT. This encodes CASSYLPGLAGFTSTDTQYF.

This clone was observed once. The chain couples TRBV19 to TRBJ2-3; weak D call: TRBD2 (7 bases). Between the trimmed V and J ends, which lost 8 bases and 1 base, there was a span of 10 bases. The CDR3 sequence is 13 residues long. Germline V gene lookup returns CDR1 LNHDA and CDR2 SQIVND (reference sequence). The CDR3 DNA sequence: TGTGCCAGTCGGGGGGCCCGCACAGATACGCAGTATTTT. Amino acids: CASRGARTDTQYF.